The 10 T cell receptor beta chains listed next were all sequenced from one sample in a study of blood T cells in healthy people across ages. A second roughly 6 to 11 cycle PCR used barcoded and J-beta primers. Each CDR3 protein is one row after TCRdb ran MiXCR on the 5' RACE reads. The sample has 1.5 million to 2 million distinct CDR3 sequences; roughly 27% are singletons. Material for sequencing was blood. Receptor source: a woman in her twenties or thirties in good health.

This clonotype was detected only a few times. CDR3 sequence: CSASGQINTEAFF. For the CDR3, the DNA is TGCAGTGCTAGTGGACAGATTAACACTGAAGCTTTCTTT. The V gene is TRBV20-1, the J gene TRBJ1-1, with D possibly TRBD1 on 6 matching bases. In germline, CDR1 is DFQATT, CDR2 SNEGSKA (reference sequence). V dropped 3 bases and J dropped 2 bases, with 10 bases sitting between them. The CDR3 extends over 13 amino acids.

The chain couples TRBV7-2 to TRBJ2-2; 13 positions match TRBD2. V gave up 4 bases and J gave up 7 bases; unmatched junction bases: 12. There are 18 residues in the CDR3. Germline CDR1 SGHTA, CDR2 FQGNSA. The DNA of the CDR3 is TGTGCCAGCAGCTCTCGTAATGGACTAGCGGGAGTTCTCGGGGAGCTGTTTTTT. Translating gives CASSSRNGLAGVLGELFF.

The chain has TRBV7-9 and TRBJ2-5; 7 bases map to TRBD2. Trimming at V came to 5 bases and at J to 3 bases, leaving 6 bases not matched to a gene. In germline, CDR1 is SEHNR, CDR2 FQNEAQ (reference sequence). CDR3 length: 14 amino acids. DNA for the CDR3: TGTGCCAGCAGCGCAGGCGGGACTAAAGAGACCCAGTACTTC. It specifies CASSAGGTKETQYF. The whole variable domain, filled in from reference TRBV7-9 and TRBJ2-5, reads DTGVSQNPRHKITKRGQNVTFRCDPISEHNRLYWYRQTLGQGPEFLTYFQNEAQLEKSRLLSDRFSAERPKGSFSTLEIQRTEQGDSAMYLCASSAGGTKETQYFGPGTRLLVL.

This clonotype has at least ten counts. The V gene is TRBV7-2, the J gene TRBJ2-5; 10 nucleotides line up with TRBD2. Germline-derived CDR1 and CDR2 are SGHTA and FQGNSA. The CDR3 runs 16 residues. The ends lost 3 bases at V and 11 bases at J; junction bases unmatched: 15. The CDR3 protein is CASSFRTLAGAEEQYF. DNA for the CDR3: TGTGCCAGCAGCTTCCGAACCCTAGCGGGAGCGGAAGAGCAGTACTTC.

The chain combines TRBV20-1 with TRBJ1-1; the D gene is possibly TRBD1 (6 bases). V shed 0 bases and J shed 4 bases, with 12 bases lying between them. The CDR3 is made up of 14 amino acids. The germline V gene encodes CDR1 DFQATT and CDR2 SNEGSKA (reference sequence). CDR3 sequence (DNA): TGCAGTGCTAGAGATAGTACAGGGCCCACTGAAGCTTTCTTT. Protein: CSARDSTGPTEAFF.

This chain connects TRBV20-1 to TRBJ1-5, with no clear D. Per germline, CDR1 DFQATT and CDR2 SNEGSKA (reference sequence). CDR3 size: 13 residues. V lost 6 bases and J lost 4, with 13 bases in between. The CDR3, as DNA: TGCAGTGCAGAGTTTGGAGGTAATCAGCCCCAGCATTTT. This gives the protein CSAEFGGNQPQHF.

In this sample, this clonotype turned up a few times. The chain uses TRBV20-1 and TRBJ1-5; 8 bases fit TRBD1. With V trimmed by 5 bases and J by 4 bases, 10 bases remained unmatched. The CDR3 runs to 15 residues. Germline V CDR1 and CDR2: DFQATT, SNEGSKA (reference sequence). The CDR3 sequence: CSAWTGPRNNQPQHF. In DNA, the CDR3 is TGCAGTGCTTGGACAGGGCCGAGGAATAATCAGCCCCAGCATTTT.

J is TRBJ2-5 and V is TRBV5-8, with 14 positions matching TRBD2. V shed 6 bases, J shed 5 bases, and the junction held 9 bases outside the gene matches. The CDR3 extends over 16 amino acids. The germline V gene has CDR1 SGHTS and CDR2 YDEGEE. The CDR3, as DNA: TGTGCCAGCACACCCGGGACTAGCGGGAGCATGGAGACCCAGTACTTC. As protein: CASTPGTSGSMETQYF.

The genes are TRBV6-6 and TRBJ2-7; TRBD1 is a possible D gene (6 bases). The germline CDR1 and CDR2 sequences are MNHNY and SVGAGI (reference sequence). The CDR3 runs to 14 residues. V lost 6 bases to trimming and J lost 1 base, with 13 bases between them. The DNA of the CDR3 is TGTGCCAGCAGCGCTGGACAGAGATCCTACGAGCAGTACTTC. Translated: CASSAGQRSYEQYF.

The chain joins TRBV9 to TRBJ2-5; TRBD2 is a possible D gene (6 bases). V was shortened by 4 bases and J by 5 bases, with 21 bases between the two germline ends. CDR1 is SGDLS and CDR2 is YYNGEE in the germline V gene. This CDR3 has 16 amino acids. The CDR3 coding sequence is TGTGCCAGCAGCCCGAGGGCCGGGAGTTTGAGGGAGACCCAGTACTTC. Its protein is CASSPRAGSLRETQYF.